This T cell receptor beta chain was retrieved from a study of Ad26.COV2.S vaccination and SARS-CoV-2 variants (dated by TCRdb to the early 2020s). Study-level background: Sequencing of the TCRbeta repertoire served to evaluate the specificity and breadth of SARS-CoV-2-reactive T cell receptors following Ad26.COV2.S vaccination. A total of around 32 samples were included in the TCR-sequenced set, comprising around 19 Ad26.COV2.S vaccine recipients, 5 placebo recipients and 8 SARS-CoV-2 convalescent individuals. What the study reported, not specific to this receptor: According to the authors, total T cell responses may have been underestimated by the TCR breadth and depth analyses. After vaccination, substantial breadth of spike-specific CD8+ and CD4+ T cell responses was reported. Spike-specific TCR breadth was higher in Ad26.COV2.S recipients than in placebo recipients (P = 0.0014). Non-spike TCR breadth was comparable between vaccine and placebo recipients, consistent with the vaccine containing only spike.

Points on this clone: This receptor's antigen is unknown. Per-nucleotide qualities are absent, and no much larger clonotype sits a single base away.

The time point label, read with the paper, signifies: individuals recovered from natural SARS-CoV-2 infection. CDR3 length: 17 amino acids, cysteine to phenylalanine. Only the CDR3 DNA is retained, 51 bases long and in frame from the first base. The immunoSEQ Assay was the method used to sequence TCRbeta CDR3 regions. After extraction, genomic DNA underwent amplification by bias-controlled multiplex PCR, followed by high-throughput sequencing. Per the original workflow: To quantify the absolute abundance of every unique TCRbeta CDR3 region, sequences were collapsed and filtered. Usable DNA was measured by amplifying reference genes present in all nucleated cells, and TCRbeta template counts were normalized to that usable DNA to estimate T cell fraction. Repertoire TCRs were annotated as SARS-CoV-2-specific when V gene, CDR3 amino acid sequence and J gene were exactly matched to a known reactive TCR set. The reference SARS-CoV-2 TCR set was derived from MIRA and filtered for enrichment in COVID-19-positive ImmuneCODE repertoires, a step that removed public or cross-reactive TCRs. Using the MIRA antigens, annotated TCRs were further analysed by specific ORF or by position within an ORF. Breadth was defined as the number of annotated unique rearrangements divided by the total number of unique productive rearrangements, and depth was defined as the summed frequency of the annotated unique rearrangements. TCR breadth was compared between groups using two-sided Wilcoxon rank-sum tests. Here the immuneACCESS table is served through TCRdb, limited to in-frame sequences with V and J called. Missing clones are a known gap in these copies; in checked studies unresolved V genes cover under half, and the rest lacks a known reason. V, J and clone size reflect that table, while D and trimming were determined from the DNA. Present in this sample are 46,000 or so clones, about 83% of which were seen just once. The ten top clones hold about 45% of the sample.

The sequencing used peripheral blood, collected after recovery from COVID-19. This sequence was found in a human donor who had recovered from COVID-19. Recombination connected TRBV21-1 to TRBJ1-5; TRBD1 is the table's D call and was not checked against the DNA. TRBV21-1 is noted as a pseudogene. The CDR3 region has the sequence CASSPRGQRGVGQPQHF. The nucleotide sequence is given as TGTGCCAGCAGCCCTCGGGGACAGCGTGGAGTAGGTCAGCCCCAGCATTTT.